This section outlines one TCR beta chain sequence together with its context. This clonotype appeared many times. Its antigen specificity is not known. No much larger clone exists at a distance of one base, and base qualities are not known. What the time point label conveys for this sample: newly diagnosed GD, antithyroid drugs for less than 3 months. For both TCR sequencing and RNA sequencing, RNA was extracted from PBMCs using TRIzol. The diagnosis of Graves' disease followed American Thyroid Association guidelines. Recruitment of patients was carried out at an endocrinology department in Xi'an, China. From each patient, around 8.3 milliliters of peripheral blood was collected into an EDTA anticoagulant tube. Ficoll Paque Plus density gradient separation was used to isolate PBMCs, and no further T cell sorting was performed. RNA quality was checked with an Agilent 2100 Bioanalyzer and agarose gel, and concentration with a NanoDrop 2000.

The data were obtained in a study of regulatory T cells in long-lasting Graves disease (dated by TCRdb to the early 2020s). Background on the whole study: Antithyroid drugs had been taken for less than 3 months by newly diagnosed Graves' disease patients. Persistent Graves' disease patients were compared with newly diagnosed Graves' disease patients by peripheral blood TCR sequencing and RNA sequencing. A total of roughly 33 samples were covered by TCR sequencing, comprising 13 persistent and around 20 newly diagnosed Graves' disease patients. The study took place in China and was registered as a clinical trial. Beyond this particular receptor, the publication reports: Only peripheral blood was studied, because thyroid tissue, the primary lesion, was inaccessible. The authors acknowledged the small sample size as a limitation that may reduce accuracy. Preferential use of TRBV28, TRBJ1-2 and TRBJ2-5 was observed in persistent disease, whereas TRBV20-1 and TRBJ2-1 were favored in newly diagnosed disease. Compared with newly diagnosed patients, patients with persistent Graves' disease had lower TCR Shannon entropy and fewer highly expanded clones, which suggests clonal expansion. Persistent patients shared more public clonotypes among themselves (roughly 2,700) than newly diagnosed patients did (approximately 900). Sequencing and analysis were limited to the TCR beta chain.

Including cysteine and phenylalanine, the CDR3 has 15 amino acids. Just CDR3 DNA is preserved here, 45 bases in frame from base 1. Deletion took 1 base off V and 0 bases off J, with a span of 7 bases between the germline ends. Looking up the germline V gene (reference sequence) yields CDR1 LNHNV and CDR2 YYDKDF. Receptor libraries were prepared by multiplex PCR. The sample was run on an Illumina HiSeq 4000. TCR beta libraries were built with iRepertoire HTBI primers and Arm-PCR amplification of CDR3 regions. Before sequencing, the PCR products underwent gel purification. The authors processed their data as follows. Gene usage analysis of CDR3 amino acid clonotypes relied on the roughly 58 TRBV and fewer than 15 TRBJ segments identified across samples. COPE and FqMerger were used to merge the filtered high-quality paired reads into contigs. BLAST was used to align contigs to IMGT TRBV, TRBD and TRBJ reference genes, with CDR3 defined following IMGT. Any clonotype with a frequency above 0.1% was classified as a highly expanded clone. Repertoire diversity was measured by Shannon entropy, and V-J evenness by the Gini coefficient. Public clonotypes were defined as clonotypes shared by more than one individual. Starting from the raw public reads, TCRdb applied fastp trimming at Q25, assembled clones with MiXCR and retained in-frame beta chains. Duplicate CDR3 protein sequences are folded into a single record with the most common DNA and genes. For this entry, the V and J calls and clone size follow TCRdb and not the study's own pipeline. The sample data list about 540,000 distinct CDR3 sequences, and around an eighth of these were observed just once. The top ten clones comprise over 7.5% of the sample.

This same sample was also taken into another study, of T cells in Graves' hyperthyroidism and ophthalmopathy. The second source states: Graves' hyperthyroidism was defined as stable when no progression to ophthalmopathy occurred over 18 months of follow-up. The hyperthyroidism patients were between 18 and 65 years old and newly diagnosed, with a disease duration of less than 2 months. Patients with uncontrolled infections, other autoimmune diseases, pregnancy or lactation were excluded. Diagnoses were based on clinical symptoms, serum thyroxine and TRAb, thyroid ultrasound and orbital computed tomography. A first-round RT-PCR of the TCR CDR3 used the HTBI primer set with the Qiagen OneStep RT-PCR kit. Most expanded thyroid clonotypes (frequency above 0.001) were also detected in blood, suggesting blood repertoires may reflect thyroid immune responses. In cross-validation, a model built on a 13 V-J signature told ophthalmopathy apart from stable hyperthyroidism with 85% to 90% sensitivity and approximately 81% specificity, and in testing the same model reached 80%/75%. In validation, progression to ophthalmopathy was predicted by the model with 70.59% sensitivity and under 85% specificity, a median of about 6.8 months before onset. To identify TCR V-J signatures that set the groups apart, the researchers used a discovery cohort of 90 to 100 patients, made up of about 44 with Graves' ophthalmopathy and about 59 with stable Graves' hyperthyroidism. Prospective prediction of ophthalmopathy was tested in an independent validation cohort consisting of 18 to 20 hyperthyroidism patients and about 17 patients who later progressed to ophthalmopathy. For training and testing, the 80 to 100 patients in the discovery cohort were randomly divided in a 7:3 ratio. The study also compared thyroid tissue and blood T-cell repertoires from about six Graves' hyperthyroidism patients. Once sampling was done, hyperthyroidism patients were given methimazole at a starting dose of 30 mg daily, whereas ophthalmopathy patients were given high-dose intravenous methylprednisolone. The libraries were constructed in a second round of multiplex PCR and then size-selected and purified. Libraries were sequenced paired-end with 100 bp reads on an Illumina HiSeq2000. SOAPnuke was used to process the raw data, with reads discarded if the reads contained adapters or uncalled bases, had a mean Phred below 15, or lacked an exact constant-primer or identifier match. COPE v1.2.5 was used to merge high-quality paired reads, and clonotypes were defined as unique nucleotide sequences. Clonotypes were aligned to IMGT TRBV, TRBD and TRBJ reference segments using MiTCR v1.1. The analysis was restricted to V-J combinations with a frequency above 0.0001, which together covered 98% to 99.2% of the repertoires. The TCS score was defined as the ratio of F50 (clonal expansion) to E x V (chaos), calculated using BLOSUM62-based TCRdist between CDR3 peptides within each V-J. Welch's t-statistics and random forest reduced fewer than 600 V-J features to 13, which were used in a naive Bayes classifier (R e1071). Sample size was not statistically predetermined, and investigators were not blinded to group allocation. TCR Vbeta CDR3 sequencing of roughly 140 peripheral blood samples (about 45 ophthalmopathy, under 80 hyperthyroidism and approximately 17 progressor patients) is reported in the paper.

This receptor was identified in a man aged 25-40 years with Graves disease. Donor details come from another sample of the same person, matched by shared clones. Sequenced here: peripheral blood mononuclear cells (PBMCs), sampled at new diagnosis, from a patient treated with antithyroid drugs. The chain joins TRBV15 to TRBJ1-3; the D gene is perhaps TRBD1, from 5 matching bases. The CDR3 sequence is CATSRGTSSGNTIYF. The sequence in DNA is TGTGCCACCAGCAGAGGGACAAGCTCTGGAAACACCATATATTTT.